This T cell receptor (beta chain) was retrieved from a study of CD8 T cells in ankylosing spondylitis. Study-wide results and caveats: Characteristic of ankylosing spondylitis blood, it appeared, was a TCR beta motif comprising fewer than 10 highly homologous variants. A CD8+ phenotype characterized the disease-linked clones, which were relatively rare in peripheral blood.

In TCRdb, the 5' RACE reads were re-called with MiXCR into one record per CDR3 protein. The top ten clones hold under 7.5% of a sample with approximately 540,000 distinct CDR3 sequences, roughly 13% of them seen once. As for this clonotype: Its antigen is not identified.

Germline V CDR1 and CDR2: SGHRS, YFSETQ. Trimming at V came to 4 bases and at J to 5 bases, leaving 11 bases not matched to a gene. The CDR3 extends over 17 amino acids. This sequence joins TRBV5-1 and TRBJ2-1; TRBD2 aligns across 11 bases. This receptor was taken from a male donor with ankylosing spondylitis. Material: blood, either unsorted or a sorted T cell fraction (not recorded which). The CDR3 coding sequence is TGCGCCAGCAGCCTTGACACTGGACTAGCGGGCAACAATGAGCAGTTCTTC. Protein: CASSLDTGLAGNNEQFF.